The 19 T cell receptor beta chains below come from one sample, sequenced in a study of blood T cell repertoires in COVID-19. Method: immunoSEQ multiplex PCR; TCRdb's copy keeps in-frame clones and lacks some. The sample holds over 400,000 clones, 70% to 90% seen once. Input material: peripheral blood. These TCRs come from a human donor in a cohort sampled during active COVID-19.

This clone was detected only once. Within the sample, other DNA sequences also encode this same CDR3. The V and J genes are TRBV19 and TRBJ1-1; TRBD1 might be the D (6 bases). The germline CDR1 and CDR2 sequences are LNHDA and SQIVND (reference sequence). V lost 5 bases to trimming and J lost 1 base, with 8 bases between them. The CDR3 has 13 amino acids. The CDR3 region is CASSLGQNTEAFF. DNA for the CDR3: TGTGCCAGTAGTCTGGGACAGAACACTGAAGCTTTCTTT.

The chain carries TRBV18 and TRBJ1-3; D not certain. Trimming left V 4 bases short and J 1 base short, with 11 bases between. The CDR3 sequence is 15 residues long. Germline lookup yields CDR1 KGHSH and CDR2 LQKENI. The CDR3 bases are TGTGCCAGCTCACTCTCCCAGGAATCTGGAAACACCATATATTTT. The encoded protein is CASSLSQESGNTIYF.

The chain carries TRBV7-2 and TRBJ2-3; 12 bases line up with TRBD2. The V segment lost 5 bases and the J segment 2 bases; nucleotides outside the gene matches: 5. The CDR3 is made up of 16 amino acids. The germline CDR1 and CDR2 sequences are SGHTA and FQGNSA. CDR3 in amino acids: CASSPGLAGHTDTQYF. CDR3 nucleotide sequence: TGTGCCAGCAGCCCTGGACTAGCGGGACACACAGATACGCAGTATTTT.

The chain links TRBV18 to TRBJ2-7; TRBD1 matches 8 bases. Germline assignment: CDR1 KGHSH and CDR2 LQKENI. V dropped 6 bases and J dropped 4; count of bases not matched to a gene: 11. The CDR3 is 15 residues long. CDR3 sequence (DNA): TGTGCCAGCTCCCCCTCGGACAGGGCGCGGTACGAGCAGTACTTC. It is translated as CASSPSDRARYEQYF. Filled out from reference TRBV18 and TRBJ2-7, the complete variable domain reads NAGVMQNPRHLVRRRGQEARLRCSPMKGHSHVYWYRQLPEEGLKFMVYLQKENIIDESGMPKERFSAEFPKEGPSILRIQQVVRGDSAAYFCASSPSDRARYEQYFGPGTRLTVT.

V is TRBV9 and J is TRBJ2-5; 7 positions agree with TRBD1. The V gene end was trimmed by 3 bases and the J gene end by 4 bases; junction bases not matched to a gene: 3. The CDR3 is made up of 13 amino acids. CDR1 and CDR2 from the germline V gene are SGDLS and YYNGEE. Here the CDR3 DNA reads TGTGCCAGCAGCGCGACAGGGAGAGAGACCCAGTACTTC. Translation gives CASSATGRETQYF.

The rearrangement uses TRBV3-1 (or the pseudogene TRBV3-2) and TRBJ1-2, with TRBD1 matching over 10 bases. Germline V gene lookup returns CDR1 LGHDT and CDR2 YNNKEL (reference sequence). J was trimmed by 8 bases and V by 1 base; bases with no gene match: 7. This CDR3 is 15 amino acids long. The CDR3 DNA is TGTGCCAGCAGCCAAGCGGGACAGGGGATGGCGGGCTACACCTTC. Translating gives CASSQAGQGMAGYTF.

About this clone itself: Germline is not matched at one junction end, which may reflect a read error. This chain connects TRBV6-5 to TRBJ2-5; 7 nucleotides match TRBD1. Germline loops: CDR1 MNHEY, CDR2 SVGAGI. This CDR3 comprises 13 residues. CDR3 region: CASTYRGDGTQYF. In nucleotides, the CDR3 is TGTGCCAGCACTTACAGGGGTGACGGGACCCAGTACTTC.

V gene TRBV6-2 or TRBV6-3 combines with J gene TRBJ1-5; TRBD1 might be the D (6 bases). There are 16 residues in the CDR3. Trimming cost V 2 bases and J 0 bases, with 11 bases left between them. Germline CDR1 and CDR2: MNHEY and SVGEGT. CDR3 sequence (DNA): TGTGCCAGCAGTTACCGCGGACAGTTTAGCAATCAGCCCCAGCATTTT. Its protein is CASSYRGQFSNQPQHF.

This clone was seen more than once but under ten times. The chain is built from TRBV7-2 and TRBJ2-1; 12 bases agree with TRBD2. Germline lookup yields CDR1 SGHTA and CDR2 FQGNSA. Trimming at V came to 5 bases and at J to 10 bases, leaving 9 bases not matched to a gene. CDR3 size: 15 residues. CDR3 sequence reads: CASSPASGRAWEQFF. The CDR3 coding sequence is TGTGCCAGCAGCCCTGCTAGCGGGAGGGCCTGGGAGCAGTTCTTC.

This rearrangement joins TRBV25-1 to TRBJ1-2, with D possibly TRBD1 on 5 matching bases. From germline, CDR1 is MGHDK and CDR2 SYGVNS. Between the trimmed V and J ends, which lost 2 bases and 4 bases, there was a span of 8 bases. The CDR3 spans 13 residues. The CDR3 is CASSEVGGYGYTF. The CDR3 DNA reads as TGTGCCAGCAGTGAAGTGGGGGGCTATGGCTACACCTTC.

The chain couples TRBV3-1 (or the pseudogene TRBV3-2) to TRBJ2-2, with D possibly being TRBD2 (6 bases). The germline gives CDR1 LGHDT, CDR2 YNNKEL (reference sequence). The ends were cut back, 5 bases at V and 0 bases at J, with 13 bases in the middle. CDR3 length: 16 amino acids. CDR3 region: CASSSRGISNTGELFF. The CDR3 bases are TGTGCCAGCAGCTCCCGGGGGATTTCGAACACCGGGGAGCTGTTTTTT.

V usage is TRBV19 and J usage is TRBJ2-7, with TRBD2 matching over 7 bases. This CDR3 comprises 14 residues. CDR1 is LNHDA and CDR2 is SQIVND in the germline V gene (reference sequence). J was trimmed by 3 bases and V by 1 base; bases with no gene match: 3. The CDR3 loop is CASSIGERDYEQYF. Written as DNA, the CDR3 is TGTGCCAGTAGTATAGGGGAGCGGGACTACGAGCAGTACTTC. Using reference TRBV19 and TRBJ2-7 for the parts outside the CDR3, the full variable domain is DGGITQSPKYLFRKEGQNVTLSCEQNLNHDAMYWYRQDPGQGLRLIYYSQIVNDFQKGDIAEGYSVSREKKESFPLTVTSAQKNPTAFYLCASSIGERDYEQYFGPGTRLTVT.

The chain recombines TRBV24-1 with TRBJ2-2; tentatively, D is TRBD1 (6 bases). The germline V gene encodes CDR1 KGHDR and CDR2 SFDVKD. The CDR3 covers 14 residues. With 6 bases removed from V and 0 bases from J, the gap between germline ends came to 7 bases. CDR3 residues: CATSPGANTGELFF. CDR3 coding DNA: TGTGCCACCAGTCCAGGGGCGAACACCGGGGAGCTGTTTTTT.

Concerning this clone itself: In the same sample, other DNA sequences code for this CDR3. The chain links TRBV19 to TRBJ2-1; 11 positions match TRBD2. Germline V CDR1 and CDR2: LNHDA, SQIVND (reference sequence). The V gene end was trimmed by 1 base and the J gene end by 4 bases; junction bases not matched to a gene: 0. This CDR3 region has 15 residues. CDR3 residues: CASSIGLAGYNEQFF. The CDR3 DNA reads as TGTGCCAGTAGTATAGGACTAGCGGGATACAATGAGCAGTTCTTC.

V is TRBV6-5 and J is TRBJ2-2, with TRBD2 as a possible D gene (5 bases). CDR3 size: 13 residues. Germline CDR1 reads MNHEY; CDR2 reads SVGAGI. V gave up 10 bases and J gave up 5 bases, with 14 bases separating them. CDR3 sequence (DNA): TGTGCCACCAAAACGGGGAAGACCGGGGAGCTGTTTTTT. Amino acids: CATKTGKTGELFF.

The chain couples TRBV24-1 to TRBJ2-1; 15 bases map to TRBD2. Trimming removed 6 bases from V and 0 bases from J; junction bases left unmatched: 8. The CDR3 has 19 residues. CDR1 and CDR2 (germline): KGHDR, SFDVKD. CDR3 sequence reads: CATSPGLAGGLGSYNEQFF. CDR3 coding DNA: TGTGCCACCAGTCCCGGACTAGCGGGAGGGCTCGGCTCCTACAATGAGCAGTTCTTC.

The V gene is TRBV28, the J gene TRBJ2-7, with 8 bases that match TRBD2. Germline V gene lookup returns CDR1 MDHEN and CDR2 SYDVKM. The ends lost 3 bases at V and 6 bases at J; junction bases unmatched: 13. The CDR3 extends over 16 amino acids. The CDR3 nucleotides read TGTGCCAGCAGTTTTGGAGGGCTAGGGACTAGTTCCGAGCAGTACTTC. Amino acids: CASSFGGLGTSSEQYF.

The V gene is TRBV5-1, the J gene TRBJ2-7, with 7 bases matching TRBD1. Looked up from germline, CDR1 is SGHRS and CDR2 is YFSETQ. The junction had 8 bases not matched to a gene; V was cut back by 0 bases and J by 2 bases. This CDR3 comprises 16 residues. CDR3 protein: CASSLAGTDQTYEQYF. The CDR3 DNA follows: TGCGCCAGCAGCTTGGCCGGGACAGACCAGACCTACGAGCAGTACTTC.

The DNA of the CDR3 is TGTGCCAGCAGCCCATCAGCGGGAGGGCCGGAGACCCAGTACTTC. It is translated as CASSPSAGGPETQYF. This chain joins TRBV9 and TRBJ2-5; 10 bases line up with TRBD2. V gave up 4 bases and J gave up 5 bases; unmatched junction bases: 8. Germline lookup yields CDR1 SGDLS and CDR2 YYNGEE. This CDR3 is 15 amino acids long.